These 2 T cell receptor beta chains originate from one sample sequenced in a study of T cell repertoires in cytomegalovirus infection. TCRdb redid the calling of the reads with MiXCR, one entry per CDR3 protein. This sample has approximately 500,000 distinct CDR3 sequences; about 25% occur once, and the top ten carry about 13%. Sequenced input: PBMCs. These receptors were taken from a human donor in good health (CMV status not recorded). Some clones in this sample may be carry-over from other donors' samples.

This clonotype has just a few counts. CDR3 sequence reads: CASSPDGVRTASRGGYTF. The CDR3 bases are TGTGCCAGCAGCCCAGATGGTGTTAGGACAGCATCCAGGGGTGGCTACACCTTC. The chain couples TRBV7-9 to TRBJ1-2; D possibly corresponds to TRBD1 (6 bases). V lost 5 bases and J 7 bases, leaving 29 bases between the germline ends. The CDR3 length is 18 residues. CDR1 is SEHNR, CDR2 FQNEAQ, per germline (reference sequence).

The chain carries TRBV4-3 and TRBJ2-3; 8 bases agree with TRBD1. This CDR3 is built from 16 residues. Germline CDR1 and CDR2: LGHNA and YSLEER. Trimming at V came to 2 bases and at J to 4 bases, leaving 8 bases not matched to a gene. The chain's CDR3 is CASSQRMAGGADTQYF. CDR3 in DNA: TGCGCCAGCAGCCAAAGGATGGCAGGGGGCGCAGATACGCAGTATTTT.